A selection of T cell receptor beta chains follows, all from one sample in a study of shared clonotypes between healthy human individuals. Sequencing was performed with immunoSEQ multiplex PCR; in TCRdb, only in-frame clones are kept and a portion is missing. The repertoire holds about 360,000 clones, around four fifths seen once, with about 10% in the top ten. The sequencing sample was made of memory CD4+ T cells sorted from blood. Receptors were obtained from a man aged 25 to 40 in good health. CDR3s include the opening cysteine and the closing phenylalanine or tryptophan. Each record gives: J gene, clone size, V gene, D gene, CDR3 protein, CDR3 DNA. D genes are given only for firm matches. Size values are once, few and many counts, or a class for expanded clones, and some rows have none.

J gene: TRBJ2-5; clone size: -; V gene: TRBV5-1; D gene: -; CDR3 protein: CASSLVNTEETQYF; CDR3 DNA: TGCGCCAGCAGCTTGGTAAACACGGAAGAGACCCAGTACTTC
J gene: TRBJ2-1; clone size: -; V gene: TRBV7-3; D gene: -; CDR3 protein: CASSLTGNPYNEQFF; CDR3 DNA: TGTGCCAGCAGCTTAACCGGGAACCCCTACAATGAGCAGTTCTTC
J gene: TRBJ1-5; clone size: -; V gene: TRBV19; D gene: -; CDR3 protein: CASSMQGNQPQHF; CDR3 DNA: TGTGCCAGTAGTATGCAAGGCAATCAGCCCCAGCATTTT
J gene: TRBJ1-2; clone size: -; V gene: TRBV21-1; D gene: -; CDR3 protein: CASSPRRGLEGYTF; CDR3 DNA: TGTGCCAGCAGCCCTCGAAGGGGGCTGGAAGGCTACACCTTC
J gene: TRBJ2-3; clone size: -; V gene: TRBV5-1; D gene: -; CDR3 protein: CASSFDLSSTDTQYF; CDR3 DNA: TGCGCCAGCAGCTTCGATTTATCTAGCACAGATACGCAGTATTTT
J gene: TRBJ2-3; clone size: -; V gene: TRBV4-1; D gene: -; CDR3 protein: CASSQNPQYTDTQYF; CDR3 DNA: TGCGCCAGCAGCCAAAATCCCCAGTACACAGATACGCAGTATTTT
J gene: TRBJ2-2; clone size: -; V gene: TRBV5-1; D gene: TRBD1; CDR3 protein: CASSWDSSTGELFF; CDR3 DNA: TGCGCCAGCAGCTGGGACAGTAGCACCGGGGAGCTGTTTTTT
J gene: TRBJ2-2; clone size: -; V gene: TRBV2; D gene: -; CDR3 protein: CASSPSGTGELFF; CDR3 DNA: TGTGCCAGCAGTCCCTCGGGAACCGGGGAGCTGTTTTTT
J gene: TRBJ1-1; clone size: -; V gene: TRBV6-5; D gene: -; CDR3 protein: CASSLGTEAFF; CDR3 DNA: TGTGCCAGCAGCCTAGGGACTGAAGCTTTCTTT
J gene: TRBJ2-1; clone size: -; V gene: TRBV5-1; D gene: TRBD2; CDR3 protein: CASAVGGAGWVYNEQFF; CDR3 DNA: TGCGCCAGCGCCGTGGGAGGAGCGGGATGGGTCTACAATGAGCAGTTCTTC
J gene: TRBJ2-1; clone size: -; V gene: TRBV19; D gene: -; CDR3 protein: CASSRRGRGGVGNEQFF; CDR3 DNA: TGTGCCAGTAGTAGGAGGGGCCGAGGTGGGGTTGGGAATGAGCAGTTCTTC
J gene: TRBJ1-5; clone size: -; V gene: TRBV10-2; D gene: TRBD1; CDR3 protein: CASSPIWTGGESNQPQHF; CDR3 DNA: TGCGCCAGCAGCCCGATTTGGACAGGGGGCGAGAGCAATCAGCCCCAGCATTTT
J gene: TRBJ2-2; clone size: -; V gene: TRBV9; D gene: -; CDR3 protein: CASSVVAGELFF; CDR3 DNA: TGTGCCAGCAGCGTAGTGGCAGGGGAGCTGTTTTTT
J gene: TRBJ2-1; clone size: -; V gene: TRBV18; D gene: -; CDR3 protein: CASSPQGISYNEQFF; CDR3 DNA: TGTGCCAGCTCACCTCAGGGGATCTCCTACAATGAGCAGTTCTTC
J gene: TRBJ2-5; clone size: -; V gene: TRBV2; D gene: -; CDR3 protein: CASENRQTQYF; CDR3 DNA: TGTGCCAGCGAAAACAGGCAAACCCAGTACTTC
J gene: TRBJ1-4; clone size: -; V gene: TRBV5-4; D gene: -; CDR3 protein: CASAEGGRLNEKLFF; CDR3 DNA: TGTGCCAGTGCCGAGGGAGGGCGCCTTAATGAAAAACTGTTTTTT
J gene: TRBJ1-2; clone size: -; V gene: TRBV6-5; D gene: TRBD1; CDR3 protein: CASSRPGQRYGYTF; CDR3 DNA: TGTGCCAGCAGTCGACCGGGACAGCGCTATGGCTACACCTTC
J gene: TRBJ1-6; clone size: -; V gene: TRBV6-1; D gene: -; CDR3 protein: CASKEWDSHSPLHF; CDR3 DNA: TGTGCCAGCAAAGAATGGGACTCGCATTCACCCCTCCACTTT
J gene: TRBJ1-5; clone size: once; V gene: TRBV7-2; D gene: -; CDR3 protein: CASSLEGAVGNQPQHF; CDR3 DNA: TGTGCCAGCAGCTTAGAAGGGGCAGTAGGCAATCAGCCCCAGCATTTT
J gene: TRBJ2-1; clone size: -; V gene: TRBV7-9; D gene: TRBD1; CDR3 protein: CASSPLRDRGIEQFF; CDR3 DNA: TGTGCCAGCAGCCCACTCCGGGACAGGGGGATTGAGCAGTTCTTC
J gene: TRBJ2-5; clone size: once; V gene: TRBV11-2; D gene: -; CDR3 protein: CASSGGAVRAGETQYF; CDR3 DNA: TGTGCCAGCAGCGGGGGGGCGGTCAGGGCTGGGGAGACCCAGTACTTC
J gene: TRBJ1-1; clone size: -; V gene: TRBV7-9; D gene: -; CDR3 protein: CASSPRGGSMNTEAFF; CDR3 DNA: TGTGCCAGCAGCCCGAGAGGGGGAAGCATGAACACTGAAGCTTTCTTT
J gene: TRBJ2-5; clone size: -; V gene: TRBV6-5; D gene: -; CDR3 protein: CASSYVGGGIGTQYF; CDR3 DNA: TGTGCCAGCAGTTACGTCGGAGGGGGGATAGGGACCCAGTACTTC
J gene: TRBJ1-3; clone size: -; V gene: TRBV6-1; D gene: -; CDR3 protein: CASSASVALGHSGNTIYF; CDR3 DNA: TGTGCCAGCAGTGCGAGTGTGGCTTTGGGCCACTCTGGAAACACCATATATTTT
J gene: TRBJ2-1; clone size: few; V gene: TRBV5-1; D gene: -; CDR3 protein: CASRSPGRLYNEQFF; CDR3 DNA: TGCGCCAGCCGTTCTCCAGGGAGATTATACAATGAGCAGTTCTTC
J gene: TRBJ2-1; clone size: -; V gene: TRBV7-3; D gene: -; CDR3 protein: CASSLTRGSGAYNEQFF; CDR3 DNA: TGTGCCAGCAGCTTAACAAGAGGGTCGGGGGCTTACAATGAGCAGTTCTTC
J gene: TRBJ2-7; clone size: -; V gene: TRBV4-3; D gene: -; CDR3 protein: CASSHALQESYEQYF; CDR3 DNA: TGCGCCAGCAGCCACGCGCTACAGGAAAGCTACGAGCAGTACTTC
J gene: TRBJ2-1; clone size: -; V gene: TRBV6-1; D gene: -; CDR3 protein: CASTSAYGSYNEQFF; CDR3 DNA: TGTGCCAGCACCTCGGCTTATGGCTCCTACAATGAGCAGTTCTTC
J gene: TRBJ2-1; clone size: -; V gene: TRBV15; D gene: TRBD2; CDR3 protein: CATSRELREEGEQFF; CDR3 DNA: TGTGCCACCAGCAGAGAACTGCGGGAGGAAGGTGAGCAGTTCTTC
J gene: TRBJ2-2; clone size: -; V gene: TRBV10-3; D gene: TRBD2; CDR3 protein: CAIRAGEWGELFF; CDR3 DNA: TGTGCCATCAGAGCGGGAGAATGGGGGGAGCTGTTTTTT
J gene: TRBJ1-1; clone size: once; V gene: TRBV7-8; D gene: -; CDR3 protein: CASSLARDGYRNTEAFF; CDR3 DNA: TGTGCCAGCAGCTTAGCCCGAGATGGATATAGGAACACTGAAGCTTTCTTT
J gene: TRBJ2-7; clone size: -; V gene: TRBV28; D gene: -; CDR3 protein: CASSFIGPRNEQYF; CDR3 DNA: TGTGCCAGCAGTTTCATAGGGCCTCGGAACGAGCAGTACTTC
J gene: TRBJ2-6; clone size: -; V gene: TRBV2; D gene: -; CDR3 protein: CASARSSGANVLTF; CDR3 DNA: TGTGCCAGCGCTAGAAGCTCTGGGGCCAACGTCCTGACTTTC
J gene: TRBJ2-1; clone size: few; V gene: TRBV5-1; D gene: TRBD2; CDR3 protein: CASSLLTSGKAYNEQFF; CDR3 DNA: TGCGCCAGCAGCTTACTGACTAGCGGGAAGGCCTACAATGAGCAGTTCTTC
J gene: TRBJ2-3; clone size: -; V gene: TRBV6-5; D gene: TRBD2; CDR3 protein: CASRTSGGDTQYF; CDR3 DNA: TGTGCCAGCCGGACTAGCGGGGGAGATACGCAGTATTTT
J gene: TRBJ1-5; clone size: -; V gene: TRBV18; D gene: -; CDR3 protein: CASSPLSDQPQHF; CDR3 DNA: TGTGCCAGCTCACCACTCAGCGATCAGCCCCAGCATTTT
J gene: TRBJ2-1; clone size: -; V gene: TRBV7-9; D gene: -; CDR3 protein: CASSLGTPSAFF; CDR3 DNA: TGTGCCAGCAGCTTAGGGACTCCCAGCGCGTTCTTC
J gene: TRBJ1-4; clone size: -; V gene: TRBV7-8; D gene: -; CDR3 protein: CASSRTFTQNEKLFF; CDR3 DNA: TGTGCCAGCAGCCGGACGTTCACTCAAAATGAAAAACTGTTTTTT
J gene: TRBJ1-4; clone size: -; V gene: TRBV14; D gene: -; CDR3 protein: CAISAGRGEKLFF; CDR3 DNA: TGTGCCATCTCCGCCGGGAGGGGTGAAAAACTGTTTTTT
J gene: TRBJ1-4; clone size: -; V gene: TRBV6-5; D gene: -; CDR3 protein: CASSYSDRSNEKLFF; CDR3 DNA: TGTGCCAGCAGTTACAGTGACAGGAGCAATGAAAAACTGTTTTTT
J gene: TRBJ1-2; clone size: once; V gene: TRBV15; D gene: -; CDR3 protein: CATSSGRNYGYTF; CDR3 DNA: TGTGCCACCAGCAGTGGACGAAACTATGGCTACACCTTC
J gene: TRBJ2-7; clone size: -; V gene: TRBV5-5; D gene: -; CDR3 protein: CASSLDFLYEQYF; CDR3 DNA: TGTGCCAGCAGCCTGGACTTCCTCTACGAGCAGTACTTC
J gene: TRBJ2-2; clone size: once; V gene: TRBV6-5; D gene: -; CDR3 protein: CASRDTGELFF; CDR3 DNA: TGTGCCAGCCGGGACACCGGGGAGCTGTTTTTT
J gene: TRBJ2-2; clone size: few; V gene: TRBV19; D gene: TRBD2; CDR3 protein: CASKGLAFTGELFF; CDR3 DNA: TGTGCCAGTAAGGGACTAGCCTTCACCGGGGAGCTGTTTTTT